This record concerns one T cell receptor beta chain sequence. The antigen is not known. This may be a read error, as it is one base from a much larger clone. The sample has other DNA sequences that encode this CDR3 too. PCR primers comprised 60 Vbeta and 13 Jbeta primers. Assay used: immunoSEQ multiplex PCR; TCRdb lists only in-frame clones, some missing. The sample has about 190,000 clones, under 80% seen once; the top ten hold about 5%. The CDR3 length is 14 residues. With V trimmed by 4 bases and J by 2 bases, 2 bases remained unmatched. Germline V gene sequence: CDR1 SNHLY, CDR2 FYNNEI. The sample originates from a study of cytomegalovirus exposure and HLA in healthy donors. General study findings and limits: Altogether, about 160 TCR beta chains were recorded as cytomegalovirus-associated.

The sequencing input was PBMCs. This receptor was obtained from a man under 40 in good health and CMV-seropositive. The V and J genes are TRBV2 and TRBJ2-7, with TRBD1 matching 10 bases. The CDR3 reads CASSAGTGAYEQYF. CDR3 coding DNA: TGTGCCAGCAGTGCCGGGACAGGGGCCTACGAGCAGTACTTC.